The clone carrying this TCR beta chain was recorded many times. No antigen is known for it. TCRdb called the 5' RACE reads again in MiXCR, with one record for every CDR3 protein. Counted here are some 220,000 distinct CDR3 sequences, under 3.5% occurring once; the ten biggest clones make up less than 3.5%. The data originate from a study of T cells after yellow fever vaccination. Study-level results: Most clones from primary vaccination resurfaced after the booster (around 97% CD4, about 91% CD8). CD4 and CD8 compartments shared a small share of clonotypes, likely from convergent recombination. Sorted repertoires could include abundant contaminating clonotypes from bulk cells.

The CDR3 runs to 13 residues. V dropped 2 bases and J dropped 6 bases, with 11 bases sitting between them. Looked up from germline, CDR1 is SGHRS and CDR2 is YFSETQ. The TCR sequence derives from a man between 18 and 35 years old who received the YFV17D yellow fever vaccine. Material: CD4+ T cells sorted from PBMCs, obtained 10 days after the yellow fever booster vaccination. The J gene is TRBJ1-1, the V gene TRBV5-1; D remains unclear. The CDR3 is CASSFDKTSEAFF. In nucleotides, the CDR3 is TGCGCCAGCAGCTTTGACAAGACCTCTGAAGCTTTCTTT.